This TCR beta chain was sequenced for a study of blood T cell repertoires in COVID-19 (dated by TCRdb to about 2020). For context, the study as a whole: Samples from collaborators originated in the United States, Italy and Spain and spanned both the acute and convalescent phases of COVID-19. The material from the prospective study consisted of cDNA or gDNA derived from T cells, B-cell-depleted T cells, or PBMCs. Sample metadata almost always included a de-identified subject ID, COVID-19 status, age in years and sex. HLA class I and class II types, where available, came from metadata supplied by the sample provider rather than from assay-based typing. The samples were drawn from two sources: the first 160 participants of the ongoing ImmuneRACE study, and 950 to 1,500 subjects contributed by 6 global collaborators. Deeply sampled blood TCRbeta repertoires from subjects exposed to, actively infected with, or recovered from COVID-19 were included in the dataset. A freely available public database, intended as a resource for researchers studying the immune response to SARS-CoV-2, is where the repertoires were released.

On this clone: What this receptor recognizes is not known. Base qualities are not recorded, but no much larger clone differs from it by a single base.

Each collaborating institution followed its own protocols to collect whole blood in K2EDTA tubes. For TCRbeta analysis, collaborator samples were shipped as frozen whole blood, as isolated PBMCs, or as DNA extracted from either sample type. Paper-wide results and their limitations: Clinical and demographic metadata were provided uncurated, with the amount varying by source and participant.

The immunoSEQ Assay, a bias-controlled multiplex PCR, was used to amplify TCRbeta CDR3 regions from genomic DNA. The original pipeline was this. The number of nucleated cells in each sample was estimated from the amplification of reference gene primers within the assay. To quantify the absolute abundance of each unique TCRbeta CDR3 rearrangement, sequence reads were collapsed and filtered. Productive Simpson clonality was computed per sample as the square root of Simpson's diversity index over productive rearrangements. TCRdb took over this immuneACCESS table, retaining in-frame rearrangements with V and J assigned. Such tables are incomplete; in checked studies, under half of the missing clones stem from an unresolved V gene, and the remainder is unexplained. V and J calls and clone size are as listed in that table; D and trimming were resolved from the DNA. In all, the sample holds 200,000 to 250,000 clones, and 88% of those were seen once. The ten top clones hold less than 3% of the sample.

Its CDR3 holds 15 amino acids, cysteine through phenylalanine. The entry retains the CDR3 DNA only, 45 bases that are in frame from base 1. V and J are trimmed by 5 bases and 6 bases, and the gene matches miss 8 bases of the junction. In the germline V gene (reference sequence), CDR1 corresponds to SEHNR and CDR2 to FQNEAQ. The TCR originated in a woman in her sixties with acute or convalescent COVID-19. What was sequenced was peripheral blood. This sequence uses TRBV7-9 and TRBJ2-2, with 8 bases in between that match TRBD1. The sequenced DNA: TGTGCCAGCAGCCACCGGGACAGGCGGTCCGGGGAGCTGTTTTTT. This sequence encodes CASSHRDRRSGELFF.